This entry describes one T cell receptor (beta chain). The sample is drawn from a study of shared clonotypes between healthy human individuals. Generated by immunoSEQ multiplex PCR, the TCRdb table keeps only in-frame clones and is missing some. This table holds approximately 980,000 clones, about 80% found once. The germline V gene has CDR1 KGHSH and CDR2 LQKENI. The CDR3 consists of 15 residues. V lost 3 bases and J lost 5, with 16 bases in between. This sequence was found in a man between 18 and 29 years old in good health. The V and J genes are TRBV18 and TRBJ1-1; perhaps TRBD1 as D (5 bases). Sequenced input: memory CD4+ T cells sorted from blood. Subset: CD45RA-negative fraction. In DNA form, the CDR3 reads TGTGCCAGCTCACCCCTAATCCAGGGTGGGACTGAAGCTTTCTTT. Amino acids: CASSPLIQGGTEAFF.